This T cell receptor beta chain is from a study of blood T cell repertoires in COVID-19. Method: immunoSEQ multiplex PCR; TCRdb's copy keeps in-frame clones and lacks some. This table has about 400,000 clones, around nine tenths appearing once. This CDR3 comprises 15 residues. Trimming pared 3 bases from V and 1 base from J, leaving 12 bases between. Germline CDR1 reads SGHRS; CDR2 reads YFSETQ. Sequenced material: PBMCs or T cells enriched from blood (not recorded which). The TCR was taken from a young woman with acute COVID-19. J is TRBJ2-3 and V is TRBV5-1, with D perhaps TRBD1 (6 bases). This CDR3 reads CASSSRGFGTDTQYF. CDR3 bases: TGCGCCAGCAGCTCCAGGGGATTCGGCACAGATACGCAGTATTTT. The full variable domain, in which reference TRBV5-1 and TRBJ2-3 provide the parts outside the CDR3, is KAGVTQTPRYLIKTRGQQVTLSCSPISGHRSVSWYQQTPGQGLQFLFEYFSETQRNKGNFPGRFSGRQFSNSRSEMNVSTLELGDSALYLCASSSRGFGTDTQYFGPGTRLTVL.